One sample yielded the 25 T cell receptor beta chains listed below, sequenced in a study of T cell changes during pregnancy in multiple sclerosis. Using immunoSEQ multiplex PCR, the repertoire was profiled, and TCRdb retains in-frame clones only, with some absent. This table holds about 59,000 clones, 80% to 95% found once. This material consisted of peripheral blood, taken in the third trimester of pregnancy. These receptors all stem from a female donor in good health, enrolled as a control in a pregnancy study.

A remark on this clone: Distinct nucleotide sequences in the sample also encode this CDR3. The chain's CDR3 is CASSPGPYEQYF. DNA for the CDR3: TGTGCCAGCTCACCGGGGCCCTACGAGCAGTACTTC. This chain connects TRBV18 to TRBJ2-7, with D perhaps matching TRBD1 (5 bases). In germline, CDR1 is KGHSH, CDR2 LQKENI. This CDR3 has 12 amino acids. V was pared by 3 bases and J by 2 bases, with 5 bases between.

This clone was counted between two and nine times. V gene TRBV9 combines with J gene TRBJ2-3; D remains ambiguous. The V gene's germline CDR1 is SGDLS and CDR2 YYNGEE. V dropped 0 bases and J dropped 0 bases, with 11 bases sitting between them. This CDR3 region has 16 residues. Written as DNA, the CDR3 is TGTGCCAGCAGCGTAGGCCCTATCGTGAGCACAGATACGCAGTATTTT. Its protein is CASSVGPIVSTDTQYF.

V gene TRBV18 combines with J gene TRBJ2-7, with 9 bases identical to TRBD1. V lost 4 bases to trimming and J lost 6 bases; unmatched junction nucleotides: 16. Germline V gene data show CDR1 as KGHSH and CDR2 as LQKENI. The CDR3 is 17 residues long. The CDR3 nucleotides are TGTGCCAGCTCACTTTTAGGGACAGGGAGGGTCGGAGGCGAGCAGTACTTC. Residues: CASSLLGTGRVGGEQYF.

A word on this clone: This may be a read error: a much more frequent sequence differs by one nucleotide. Different DNA sequences within this sample yield the same CDR3. The rearrangement links TRBV6-4 to TRBJ2-1; the match to TRBD2 covers 9 bases. V dropped 0 bases and J dropped 4; count of bases not matched to a gene: 1. The CDR3 has 15 amino acids. Per the germline V gene, CDR1 is MRHNA and CDR2 is SNTAGT. CDR3 in amino acids: CASSDSSGSYNEQFF. The CDR3 DNA sequence: TGTGCCAGCAGTGACTCTAGCGGGAGTTACAATGAGCAGTTCTTC.

A remark on this clone: The conserved closing phenylalanine or tryptophan is absent in this CDR3, likely reflecting a read error. Because the CDR3's place on the DNA is in doubt, the DNA is left out and the CDR3 is given as listed by TCRdb. The chain uses TRBV25-1 and TRBJ1-4. Including both end residues, the CDR3 is 10 amino acids long. Germline values: CDR1 MGHDK, CDR2 SYGVNS. The CDR3 region is CASRVSGTGV.

CDR3 region: CSVDLAGGASNEQFF. The DNA for the CDR3 is TGCAGCGTTGATCTAGCGGGGGGTGCTTCCAATGAGCAGTTCTTC. The chain employs TRBV29-1 and TRBJ2-1, with 11 bases matching TRBD2. The J segment lost 6 bases and the V segment lost 3 bases, leaving 7 bases of the junction unmatched. The CDR3 contains 15 residues. CDR1 SQVTM and CDR2 ANQGSEA come from the germline V gene.

Only one count was recorded for this clone. The chain links TRBV7-2 to TRBJ2-1; tentative D call: TRBD2 (5 bases). The V end was cut by 4 bases, the J end by 7 bases, with 14 bases between. The length of the CDR3 is 14 residues. Germline-derived CDR1 and CDR2 are SGHTA and FQGNSA. The DNA for the CDR3 is TGTGCCAGCAGCTCAGTGGCGGGCCTAAATGAGCAGTTCTTC. As protein: CASSSVAGLNEQFF.

The chain couples TRBV7-3 to TRBJ2-3, with TRBD1 matching over 9 bases. The CDR3 is made up of 14 amino acids. Germline V CDR1 and CDR2: SGHTA, FQGTGA. V dropped 5 bases and J dropped 1; count of bases not matched to a gene: 1. CDR3 residues: CASSRTGGTDTQYF. For the CDR3, the DNA is TGTGCCAGCAGCCGGACAGGGGGCACAGATACGCAGTATTTT.

The CDR3 DNA sequence: TGTGCCAGCAGGACTATTGGTCTTGGGAAGAGAGTGGAGTATTTT. It is translated as CASRTIGLGKRVEYF. V gene TRBV27 combines with J gene TRBJ2-3; perhaps TRBD2 as D (5 bases). The CDR3 sequence is 15 residues long. V gave up 6 bases and J gave up 13 bases, with 26 bases separating them. Germline CDR1 is MNHEY and CDR2 is SMNVEV (reference sequence).

The chain uses TRBV7-9 and TRBJ2-5, with 10 bases identical to TRBD1. This CDR3 is 16 amino acids long. V dropped 5 bases and J dropped 5; count of bases not matched to a gene: 11. Germline CDR1 is SEHNR and CDR2 is FQNEAQ (reference sequence). CDR3 nucleotide sequence: TGTGCCAGCAGCCTCCTCTGGACAGGGGGAGCGGAGACCCAGTACTTC. It is translated as CASSLLWTGGAETQYF.

V usage is TRBV9 and J usage is TRBJ2-1; tentative D call: TRBD2 (7 bases). This CDR3 region has 17 residues. Germline V gene sequence: CDR1 SGDLS, CDR2 YYNGEE. V lost 4 bases and J 2 bases, leaving 19 bases between the germline ends. For the CDR3, the DNA is TGTGCCAGCAGCCCCCCTGGGGGGGCCACACCCTACAATGAGCAGTTCTTC. Its translation is CASSPPGGATPYNEQFF.

V usage is TRBV7-3 and J usage is TRBJ1-1, with D tentatively TRBD1 (6 bases). Between the trimmed V and J ends, which lost 2 bases and 0 bases, there was a span of 7 bases. Germline V CDR1 and CDR2: SGHTA, FQGTGA. CDR3 size: 14 residues. In nucleotides, the CDR3 is TGTGCCAGCAGCTTAGGACAGCTGAACACTGAAGCTTTCTTT. Translated, it gives CASSLGQLNTEAFF.

The J gene is TRBJ1-6, the V gene TRBV6-5; D gene unclear. This CDR3 spans 15 amino acids. Germline loops: CDR1 MNHEY, CDR2 SVGAGI. V lost 0 bases and J lost 8, with 11 bases in between. CDR3: CASSYSNGRDSPLHF. The DNA for the CDR3 is TGTGCCAGCAGTTACTCGAACGGGAGGGATTCACCCCTCCACTTT.

By share, this clone counts as medium-sized. This same CDR3 is encoded by further DNA sequences in the sample. The V gene is TRBV4-3, the J gene TRBJ1-2; D uncertain. The CDR3 covers 14 residues. V gave up 2 bases and J gave up 0 bases, with 7 bases separating them. The V gene's germline CDR1 is LGHNA and CDR2 YSLEER. The CDR3, as DNA: TGCGCCAGCAGCCAAACAGTTTCTAACTATGGCTACACCTTC. Its protein is CASSQTVSNYGYTF.

This rearrangement joins TRBV6-1 to TRBJ2-2, with a possible D match to TRBD1 (6 bases). This CDR3 contains 20 residues. Trimming stripped 0 bases from V and 1 base from J, with 21 bases between. Germline V gives CDR1 MNHNS, CDR2 SASEGT. Here the CDR3 reads CASSEAAGAGEGGNTGELFF. The CDR3 DNA is TGTGCCAGCAGTGAAGCGGCCGGGGCAGGGGAAGGGGGGAACACCGGGGAGCTGTTTTTT.

The rearrangement uses TRBV9 and TRBJ1-6; D might be TRBD1 (5 bases). The CDR3 totals 15 residues. The germline CDR1 and CDR2 sequences are SGDLS and YYNGEE. The V end lost 3 bases, the J end lost 10 bases, and 17 bases lay between the germline ends. The CDR3 DNA reads as TGTGCCAGCAGCGCTGGGCCAGGGCGGTACTCACCCCTCCACTTT. This gives the protein CASSAGPGRYSPLHF.

The chain combines TRBV9 with TRBJ2-1; D is possibly TRBD2 (6 bases). This CDR3 has 15 amino acids. V lost 0 bases and J 7 bases, leaving 14 bases between the germline ends. In germline, CDR1 is SGDLS, CDR2 YYNGEE. The CDR3 loop is CASSVGLGSGNEQFF. The CDR3 region has the DNA TGTGCCAGCAGCGTAGGTCTCGGGAGTGGGAATGAGCAGTTCTTC.

The chain has TRBV2 and TRBJ2-1, with a tentative D call TRBD2 (5 bases). Germline lookup yields CDR1 SNHLY and CDR2 FYNNEI. The CDR3 runs to 12 residues. Trimming removed 10 bases from V and 12 bases from J, with 19 bases in between. The CDR3 protein is CATEGSRAAQFF. The CDR3 DNA reads as TGTGCCACCGAGGGAAGTAGGGCTGCGCAGTTCTTC.

The CDR3 nucleotides read TGTGCCAGCAGCTTACGCGGAATCCACTATGGCTACACCTTC. Amino acids: CASSLRGIHYGYTF. This chain joins TRBV7-2 and TRBJ1-2; the D is unclear. The CDR3 covers 14 residues. Germline V gives CDR1 SGHTA, CDR2 FQGNSA. Trimming pared 2 bases from V and 3 bases from J, leaving 10 bases between.

This chain links TRBV30 with TRBJ2-7; 10 nucleotides line up with TRBD1. V gave up 3 bases and J gave up 2 bases; unmatched junction bases: 4. CDR1 is GTSNPN, CDR2 SVGIG, per germline (reference sequence). This CDR3 has 14 amino acids. The CDR3 here is CAWRGQGTPYEQYF. CDR3 in DNA: TGTGCCTGGAGGGGACAGGGGACCCCCTACGAGCAGTACTTC.

In DNA form, the CDR3 reads TGTGCCAGCAGTTTAGAGGGCCCGGGCGGAATTTTACTCGGCGGGGAGCTGTTTTTT. Translating it yields CASSLEGPGGILLGGELFF. The genes are TRBV27 and TRBJ2-2; D is possibly TRBD2 (5 bases). CDR3 length equals 19 residues. Germline values: CDR1 MNHEY, CDR2 SMNVEV (reference sequence). V lost 2 bases, J lost 7 bases, and 26 bases lay in between.

The CDR3 nucleotides read TGTGCCAGCAGCTTAGTAAACTACAATGAGCAGTTCTTC. This codes for CASSLVNYNEQFF. This chain connects TRBV11-3 to TRBJ2-1, with D uncertain. Germline CDR1 reads SGHNT; CDR2 reads YENEEA. The CDR3 consists of 13 residues. V gave up 1 base and J gave up 3 bases, with 4 bases separating them.

This rearrangement joins TRBV7-9 to TRBJ2-3; 10 nucleotides agree with TRBD2. Per the germline V gene, CDR1 is SEHNR and CDR2 is FQNEAQ (reference sequence). J gave up 2 bases and V 5 bases, and 7 bases lay outside the gene matches. This CDR3 region has 16 residues. The CDR3 loop is CASSRLAGAPTDTQYF. CDR3 DNA: TGTGCCAGCAGCCGGCTAGCGGGGGCCCCCACAGATACGCAGTATTTT.

The V gene is TRBV6-1, the J gene TRBJ2-7, with D tentatively TRBD1 (5 bases). The CDR3 spans 14 residues. Germline CDR1 is MNHNS and CDR2 is SASEGT. V shed 7 bases and J shed 6 bases, with 19 bases lying between them. The CDR3, as DNA: TGTGCCAGCATGAGAGGCAGGGTAACTGGCGAGCAGTACTTC. Encoded protein: CASMRGRVTGEQYF.

This rearrangement joins TRBV30 to TRBJ2-3; the D is unclear. CDR1 and CDR2 (germline): GTSNPN, SVGIG (reference sequence). Trimming cost V 1 base and J 6 bases, with 8 bases left between them. The CDR3 is 12 residues long. The CDR3 DNA reads as TGTGCCTGGAGTGCCGTGTCGGATACGCAGTATTTT. Encoded protein: CAWSAVSDTQYF.